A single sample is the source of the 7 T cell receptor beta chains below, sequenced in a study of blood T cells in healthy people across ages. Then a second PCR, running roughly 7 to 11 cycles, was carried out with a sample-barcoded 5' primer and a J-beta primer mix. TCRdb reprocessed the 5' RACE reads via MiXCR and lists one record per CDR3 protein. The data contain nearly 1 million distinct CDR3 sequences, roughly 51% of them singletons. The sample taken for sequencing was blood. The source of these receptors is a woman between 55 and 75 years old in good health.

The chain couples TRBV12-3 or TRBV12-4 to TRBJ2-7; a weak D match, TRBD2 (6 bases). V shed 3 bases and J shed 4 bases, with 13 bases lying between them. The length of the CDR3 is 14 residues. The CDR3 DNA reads TGTGCCAGCAGTTTTTATGGGACTGAGTACGAGCAGTACTTC. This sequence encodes CASSFYGTEYEQYF.

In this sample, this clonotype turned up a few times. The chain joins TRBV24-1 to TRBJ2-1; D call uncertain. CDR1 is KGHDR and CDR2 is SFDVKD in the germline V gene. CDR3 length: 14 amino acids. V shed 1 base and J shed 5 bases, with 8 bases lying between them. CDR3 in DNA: TGTGCCACCAGTGATTTTATATCGAACAATGAGCAGTTCTTC. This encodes CATSDFISNNEQFF.

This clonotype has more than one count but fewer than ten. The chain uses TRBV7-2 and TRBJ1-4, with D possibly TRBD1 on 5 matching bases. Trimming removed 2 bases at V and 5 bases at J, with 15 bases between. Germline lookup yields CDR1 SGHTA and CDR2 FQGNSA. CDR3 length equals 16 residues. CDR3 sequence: CASSLYHPRTNEKLFF. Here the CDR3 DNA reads TGTGCCAGCAGCTTATACCATCCGCGGACAAATGAAAAACTGTTTTTT.

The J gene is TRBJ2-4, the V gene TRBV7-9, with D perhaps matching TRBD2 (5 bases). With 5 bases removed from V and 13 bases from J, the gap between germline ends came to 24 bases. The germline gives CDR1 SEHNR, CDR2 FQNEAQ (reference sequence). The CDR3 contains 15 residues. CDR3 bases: TGTGCCAGCAGCACCAGCCCCCGCCACCCGTGGGAGCAGTACTTC. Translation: CASSTSPRHPWEQYF.

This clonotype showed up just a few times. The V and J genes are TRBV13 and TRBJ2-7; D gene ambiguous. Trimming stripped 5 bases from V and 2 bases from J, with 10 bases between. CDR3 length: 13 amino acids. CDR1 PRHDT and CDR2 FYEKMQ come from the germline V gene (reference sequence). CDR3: CASSPLPTYEQYF. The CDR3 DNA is TGTGCCAGCAGCCCCCTCCCGACCTACGAGCAGTACTTC.

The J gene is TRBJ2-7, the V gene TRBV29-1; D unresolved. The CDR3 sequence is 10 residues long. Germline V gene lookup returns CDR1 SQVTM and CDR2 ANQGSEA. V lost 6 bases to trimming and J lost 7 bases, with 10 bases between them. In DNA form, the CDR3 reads TGCAGCGTGGTTCACAATGAGCAGTACTTC. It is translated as CSVVHNEQYF.

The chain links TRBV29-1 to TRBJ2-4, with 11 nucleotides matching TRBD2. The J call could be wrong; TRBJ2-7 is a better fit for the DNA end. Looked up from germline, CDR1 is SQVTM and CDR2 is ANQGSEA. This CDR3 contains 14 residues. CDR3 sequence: CSVQGLAERNEQYF. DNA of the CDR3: TGCAGCGTTCAGGGACTAGCGGAGAGGAACGAGCAGTACTTC.